The clone carrying this TCR beta chain was counted only a few times. Its antigen is not known. TCRdb itself ran the reads through MiXCR, one entry per CDR3 protein. This sample has 310,000 or so distinct CDR3 sequences, with 15% to 20% found just once. The data originate from a study of T cell repertoires in cytomegalovirus infection. Notes on the study in general: The cumulative frequency of public TCR beta families identified carriers of CMV plus the relevant HLA. HLA-C-restricted TCR beta clonotypes specific for CMV led the ex vivo response.

V shed 6 bases and J 4 bases; nucleotides not matched to a gene: 3. The CDR3 loop spans 13 amino acids. The germline CDR1 and CDR2 sequences are DFQATT and SNEGSKA (reference sequence). This clonotype was sampled from a human donor in good health (CMV status not recorded). Some clones in this sample may be carry-over from other donors' samples. Sequencing used PBMCs. This sequence joins TRBV20-1 and TRBJ2-5; TRBD2 matches at 12 bases. The CDR3 protein is CSAETSGGETQYF. The CDR3 bases are TGCAGTGCCGAGACTAGCGGGGGAGAGACCCAGTACTTC.